A selection of T cell receptor beta chains follows, all from one sample in a study of T-cell reconstitution after alpha-beta-depleted transplantation in children. TCRdb ran MiXCR on the PCR reads and lists one entry per CDR3 protein. Found here are 120,000 to 150,000 distinct CDR3 sequences, 8.8% of them singletons; the top ten hold over 15%. The starting material was PBMCs, mostly from graft donor cells, obtained 180 days after TCRalphabeta/CD19-depleted stem cell transplant. The receptors shown here come from a female patient aged 2 to 10 who had a stem cell transplant for congenital amegakaryocytic thrombocytopenia, so the T cells may come from the graft donor. CDR3s include the opening cysteine and the closing phenylalanine or tryptophan. The order of the fields is clone size, D gene, V gene, J gene, CDR3 protein, CDR3 DNA. A D gene is named only where the DNA matches it firmly. Size is omitted from some rows. Given values are once, few, many or a class for expanded clones.

>many|TRBD2|TRBV12-3/TRBV12-4|TRBJ2-3
CASTLLAGGRDTQYF
TGTGCCAGCACCCTGCTAGCGGGGGGGCGGGATACGCAGTATTTT
>few|TRBD2|TRBV7-7|TRBJ2-1
CASSPALAVNEQFF
TGTGCCAGCAGCCCAGCTCTAGCGGTCAATGAGCAGTTCTTC
>-|-|TRBV7-8|TRBJ2-3
CASSKRGETDTQYF
TGTGCCAGCAGCAAGAGGGGAGAGACAGATACGCAGTATTTT
>-|TRBD1|TRBV7-9|TRBJ2-5
CASSPLTGTGQETQYF
TGTGCCAGCAGCCCGTTAACCGGGACAGGACAAGAGACCCAGTACTTC
>large|TRBD1|TRBV12-3/TRBV12-4|TRBJ2-7
CATSRDRGDEQYF
TGTGCCACCAGCCGGGACAGGGGGGACGAGCAGTACTTC
>many|-|TRBV7-2|TRBJ2-5
CASSPRRDTLEETQYF
TGTGCCAGCAGCCCCCGGAGGGACACCCTTGAAGAGACCCAGTACTTC
>many|-|TRBV15|TRBJ2-1
CATSTRYTGTEQFF
TGTGCCACCAGCACTAGATACACGGGGACTGAGCAGTTCTTC
>many|TRBD1|TRBV10-3|TRBJ1-5
CASQPGQGTNLGNQPQHF
TGTGCCAGTCAGCCGGGACAGGGAACAAATTTGGGCAATCAGCCCCAGCATTTT
>-|-|TRBV7-6|TRBJ2-3
CASRPGTGTDTQYF
TGTGCCAGCAGACCAGGAACAGGCACAGATACGCAGTATTTT
>-|TRBD2|TRBV13|TRBJ2-7
CASNDRGGVYEQYF
TGTGCCAGCAACGACCGTGGGGGGGTATACGAGCAGTACTTC
>-|-|TRBV9|TRBJ2-5
CASSTHYFQETQYF
TGTGCCAGCAGCACGCACTACTTCCAAGAGACCCAGTACTTC
>few|-|TRBV5-1|TRBJ1-4
CASSEDWNEKLFF
TGCGCCAGCAGCGAGGACTGGAATGAAAAACTGTTTTTT
>-|-|TRBV18|TRBJ1-6
CASSPQGWGNSPLHF
TGTGCCAGCTCACCTCAGGGGTGGGGAAATTCACCCCTCCACTTT
>-|TRBD1|TRBV6-4|TRBJ2-1
CASSAYPDPGQGVYNEQFF
TGTGCCAGCAGTGCCTACCCCGACCCGGGACAGGGTGTCTACAATGAGCAGTTCTTC
>few|TRBD1|TRBV20-1|TRBJ2-7
CSASRDRGHYEQYF
TGCAGTGCTAGCCGGGACAGGGGGCACTACGAGCAGTACTTC
>few|-|TRBV20-1|TRBJ1-3
CSARDKAEMGNTIYF
TGCAGTGCTAGAGATAAGGCGGAAATGGGAAACACCATATATTTT
>many|-|TRBV12-3/TRBV12-4|TRBJ2-3
CASSYGGSTDTQYF
TGTGCCAGCAGCTATGGAGGGAGCACAGATACGCAGTATTTT
>many|-|TRBV29-1|TRBJ2-6
CSGGSGANVLTF
TGCAGCGGGGGCTCTGGGGCCAACGTCCTGACTTTC
>-|TRBD2|TRBV6-1|TRBJ2-5
CASSELAGFQETQYF
TGTGCCAGCAGTGAACTAGCGGGGTTCCAAGAGACCCAGTACTTC
>many|TRBD2|TRBV9|TRBJ2-2
CASSVALAGEGTGELFF
TGTGCCAGCAGCGTAGCCCTAGCGGGAGAGGGGACCGGGGAGCTGTTTTTT
>few|-|TRBV5-1|TRBJ2-7
CASNEGLGEQYF
TGCGCCAGCAATGAAGGGCTAGGCGAGCAGTACTTC
>many|-|TRBV15|TRBJ2-5
CATSRGQGWAETQYF
TGTGCCACCAGCAGGGGCCAAGGCTGGGCGGAGACCCAGTACTTC
>-|TRBD1|TRBV19|TRBJ2-7
CASSILPGQGRYEQYF
TGTGCCAGTAGTATCCTCCCTGGACAGGGACGCTACGAGCAGTACTTC
>few|-|TRBV4-1|TRBJ2-1
CASSLVEVVSYNEQFF
TGCGCCAGCAGCCTCGTGGAAGTGGTGTCCTACAATGAGCAGTTCTTC
>few|TRBD1|TRBV20-1|TRBJ2-5
CSAGTGRETQYF
TGCAGTGCTGGGACAGGGCGAGAGACCCAGTACTTC
>many|TRBD1|TRBV5-6|TRBJ2-4
CASSLGPFNEGAKAKNIQYF
TGTGCCAGCAGCTTGGGCCCTTTTAACGAGGGGGCGAAGGCCAAAAACATTCAGTACTTC
>many|-|TRBV7-9|TRBJ2-3
CASSLLKGTDTQYF
TGTGCCAGCAGCCTCCTGAAGGGCACAGATACGCAGTATTTT
>few|TRBD2|TRBV19|TRBJ2-1
CASSIMGGRALLVTYNEQFF
TGTGCCAGTAGTATCATGGGCGGGAGGGCCCTCCTAGTAACCTACAATGAGCAGTTCTTC
>-|-|TRBV7-2|TRBJ2-4
CASSLGFDGNIQYF
TGTGCCAGCAGCCTAGGATTTGATGGAAACATTCAGTACTTC
>many|TRBD2|TRBV10-3|TRBJ2-1
CASNGLAGYNEQFF
TGTGCCAGCAACGGACTAGCGGGGTACAATGAGCAGTTCTTC
>many|TRBD2|TRBV12-3/TRBV12-4|TRBJ2-5
CASSPPLGRGLETQYF
TGTGCCAGCAGTCCTCCACTTGGGAGGGGTTTGGAGACCCAGTACTTC
>many|TRBD1|TRBV7-8|TRBJ1-1
CASSSTRTGGGSEAFF
TGTGCCAGCAGCTCAACCCGGACAGGGGGCGGATCTGAAGCTTTCTTT
>many|-|TRBV11-1|TRBJ2-2
CASRLPLSGRANTGELFF
TGTGCCAGCAGGCTTCCGCTCTCGGGACGGGCGAACACCGGGGAGCTGTTTTTT
>many|TRBD1|TRBV29-1|TRBJ2-5
CSIGTGGFRFQETQYF
TGCAGCATCGGGACAGGGGGCTTTCGGTTCCAAGAGACCCAGTACTTC
>many|-|TRBV29-1|TRBJ1-2
CSVDLGGINYGYTF
TGCAGCGTGGACTTGGGCGGAATTAACTATGGCTACACCTTC
>-|TRBD1|TRBV28|TRBJ2-2
CASSAPGQAPTGELFF
TGTGCCAGCAGCGCCCCGGGACAGGCTCCCACCGGGGAGCTGTTTTTT
>-|-|TRBV12-3/TRBV12-4|TRBJ1-1
CASQILNTEAFF
TGTGCCAGCCAGATCCTGAACACTGAAGCTTTCTTT
>-|TRBD1|TRBV5-6|TRBJ2-4
CASSWDRASIQYF
TGTGCCAGCAGTTGGGACAGGGCTTCCATTCAGTACTTC
>many|-|TRBV20-1|TRBJ2-4
CSARDSQIAKNIQYF
TGCAGTGCTAGAGATAGCCAGATAGCCAAAAACATTCAGTACTTC
>many|-|TRBV10-3|TRBJ1-6
CAISDPQGYNSPLHF
TGTGCCATCAGTGATCCGCAGGGCTATAATTCACCCCTCCACTTT
>few|TRBD2|TRBV5-1|TRBJ2-7
CASSAQRGSYEQYF
TGCGCCAGCAGCGCACAGCGGGGATCCTACGAGCAGTACTTC
>many|TRBD1|TRBV20-1|TRBJ2-4
CSATGGSKNIQYF
TGCAGTGCTACAGGGGGATCCAAAAACATTCAGTACTTC
>few|TRBD2|TRBV2|TRBJ2-1
CASSEFSGGLNEQFF
TGTGCCAGCAGTGAGTTTAGCGGGGGCCTCAATGAGCAGTTCTTC
>many|TRBD1|TRBV4-1|TRBJ2-4
CASSLTGGSAKNIQYF
TGCGCCAGCAGCCTGACAGGGGGTTCGGCCAAAAACATTCAGTACTTC
>-|-|TRBV20-1|TRBJ1-4
CSAIRRNEKLFF
TGCAGTGCCATACGTAGGAATGAAAAACTGTTTTTT
>many|-|TRBV4-3|TRBJ1-6
CASSQEGLSTLHF
TGCGCCAGCAGCCAAGAAGGGTTGTCAACCCTCCACTTT
>many|-|TRBV7-9|TRBJ2-1
CASSAKGPGYNEQFF
TGTGCCAGCAGCGCCAAAGGGCCCGGTTACAATGAGCAGTTCTTC
>many|TRBD1|TRBV11-1|TRBJ1-6
CASSPPGDRKSSYNSPLHF
TGTGCCAGCAGCCCCCCTGGGGACAGGAAGAGCTCCTATAATTCACCCCTCCACTTT
>many|-|TRBV5-1|TRBJ2-1
CASSSQYNEQFF
TGCGCCAGCAGCTCCCAGTACAATGAGCAGTTCTTC
>-|-|TRBV3-1|TRBJ2-1
CASSQDQTGRRWNF
TGTGCCAGCAGCCAAGATCAGACGGGACGGCGTTGGAACTTC
>-|-|TRBV20-1|TRBJ2-1
CSAPDSHRTYNEQFF
TGCAGTGCCCCGGACTCACATCGCACCTACAATGAGCAGTTCTTC
>many|-|TRBV28|TRBJ1-5
CASSLLQQPQHF
TGTGCCAGCAGTTTGTTACAGCAGCCCCAGCATTTT
>many|-|TRBV5-1|TRBJ2-3
CASSQTAGARTDTQYF
TGCGCCAGCAGCCAGACGGCGGGGGCGCGCACAGATACGCAGTATTTT
>few|-|TRBV6-1|TRBJ2-6
CASIQRAGQLSGANVLTF
TGTGCCAGCATTCAACGGGCAGGCCAACTCTCTGGGGCCAACGTCCTGACTTTC
>-|-|TRBV5-1|TRBJ2-3
CASSLERGKDTDTQYF
TGCGCCAGCAGCTTGGAAAGGGGGAAGGACACAGATACGCAGTATTTT
>many|-|TRBV20-1|TRBJ2-3
CSARSPTDTQYF
TGCAGTGCCAGGTCTCCCACAGATACGCAGTATTTT
>many|-|TRBV12-3/TRBV12-4|TRBJ2-5
CASSFTVETQYF
TGTGCCAGCAGTTTTACAGTGGAGACCCAGTACTTC
>-|-|TRBV18|TRBJ1-2
CASSLQGVPDYGYTF
TGTGCCAGCTCACTTCAGGGAGTACCTGACTATGGCTACACCTTC
>many|TRBD2|TRBV29-1|TRBJ2-3
CSVEDPELAGGLYRTDTQYF
TGCAGCGTTGAAGATCCGGAACTAGCGGGGGGTCTATATCGCACAGATACGCAGTATTTT